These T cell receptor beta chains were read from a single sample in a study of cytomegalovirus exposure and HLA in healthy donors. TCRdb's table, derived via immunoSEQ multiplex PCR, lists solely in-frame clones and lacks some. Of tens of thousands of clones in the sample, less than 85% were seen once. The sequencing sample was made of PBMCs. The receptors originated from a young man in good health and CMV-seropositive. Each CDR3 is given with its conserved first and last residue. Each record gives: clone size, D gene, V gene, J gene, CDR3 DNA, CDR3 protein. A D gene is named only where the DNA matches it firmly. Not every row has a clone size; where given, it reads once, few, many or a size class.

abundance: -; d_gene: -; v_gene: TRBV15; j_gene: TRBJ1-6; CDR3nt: TGTGCCACCAGCCTTTTAAGGCGGGGTTCACCCCTCCACTTT; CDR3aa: CATSLLRRGSPLHF
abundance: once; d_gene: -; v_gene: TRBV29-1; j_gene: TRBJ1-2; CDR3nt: TGCAGCGTTGAAGCCCCCCCGAGAGGCGACTATGGCTACACCTTC; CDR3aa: CSVEAPPRGDYGYTF
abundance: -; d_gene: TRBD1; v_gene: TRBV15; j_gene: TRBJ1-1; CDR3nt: TGTGCCACCAGCACTCACAGGGGATCCACTGAAGCTTTCTTT; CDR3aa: CATSTHRGSTEAFF
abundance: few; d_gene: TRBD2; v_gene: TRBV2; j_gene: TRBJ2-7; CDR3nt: TGTGCCAGCAGAGGACTAGCGGTCTACGAGCAGTACTTC; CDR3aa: CASRGLAVYEQYF
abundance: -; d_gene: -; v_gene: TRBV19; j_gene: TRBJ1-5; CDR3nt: TGTGCCAGTAGTATTCTAGGGGGCAATCAGCCCCAGCATTTT; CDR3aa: CASSILGGNQPQHF
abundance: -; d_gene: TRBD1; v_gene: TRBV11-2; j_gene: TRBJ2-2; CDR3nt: TGTGCCAGCAGCCTCGACAGGGATGGATCCGGGGAGCTGTTTTTT; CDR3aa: CASSLDRDGSGELFF
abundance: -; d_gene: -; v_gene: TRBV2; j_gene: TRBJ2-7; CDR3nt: TGTGCCAGCAGTGATACGGTCCCCCCGGCGGTCTACGAGCAGTACTTC; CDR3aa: CASSDTVPPAVYEQYF
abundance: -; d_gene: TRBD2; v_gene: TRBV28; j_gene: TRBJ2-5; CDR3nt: TGTGCCAGCACAGGTAGCGGGAGAAGTGGAGAGACCCAGTACTTC; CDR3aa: CASTGSGRSGETQYF
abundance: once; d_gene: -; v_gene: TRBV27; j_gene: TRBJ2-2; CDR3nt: TGTGCCAGCAGTTATGGGCCGAACACCGGGGAGCTGTTTTTT; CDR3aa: CASSYGPNTGELFF
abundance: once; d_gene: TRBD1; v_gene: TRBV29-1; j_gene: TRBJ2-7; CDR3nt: TGCAGCGTTTCAGACAGGGCTAGCTACGAGCAGTACTTC; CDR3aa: CSVSDRASYEQYF
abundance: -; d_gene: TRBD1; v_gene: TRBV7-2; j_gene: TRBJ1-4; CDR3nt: TGTGCCAGCAGCCCTCAGACAGGGCCTAATGAAAAACTGTTTTTT; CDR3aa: CASSPQTGPNEKLFF
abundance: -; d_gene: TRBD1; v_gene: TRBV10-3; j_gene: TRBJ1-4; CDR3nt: TGTGCCATCAGTTGGGACAGAAATGAAAAACTGTTTTTT; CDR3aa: CAISWDRNEKLFF
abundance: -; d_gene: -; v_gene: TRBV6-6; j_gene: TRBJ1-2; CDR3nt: TGTGCCAGCAGTCCCAATTACTATGGCTACACCTTC; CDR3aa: CASSPNYYGYTF
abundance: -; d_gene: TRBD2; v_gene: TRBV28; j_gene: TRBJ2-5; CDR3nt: TGTGCCAGCAGTCCCGGGGGGAAAGAGACCCAGTACTTC; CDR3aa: CASSPGGKETQYF
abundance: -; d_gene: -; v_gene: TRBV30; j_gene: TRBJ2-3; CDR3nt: TGTGCCTGGAGCCTTAGGGGGTGGCAGATCGGAGATACGCAGTATTTT; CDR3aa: CAWSLRGWQIGDTQYF
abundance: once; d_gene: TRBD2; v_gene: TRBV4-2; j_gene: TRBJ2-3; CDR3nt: TGTGCCAGCAGCCGGGGACTAGCGGGAGATCTCCGGGTCACAGATACGCAGTATTTT; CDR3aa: CASSRGLAGDLRVTDTQYF
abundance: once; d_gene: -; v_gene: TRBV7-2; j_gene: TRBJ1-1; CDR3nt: TGTGCCAGCACCTTGGATCTGAGGTCGAGGAACACTGAAGCTTTCTTT; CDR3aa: CASTLDLRSRNTEAFF
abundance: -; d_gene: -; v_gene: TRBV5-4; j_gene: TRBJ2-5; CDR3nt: TGTGCCAGCAGCTTTTTTAAGAGTTATCCCCAGTACTTC; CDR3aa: CASSFFKSYPQYF
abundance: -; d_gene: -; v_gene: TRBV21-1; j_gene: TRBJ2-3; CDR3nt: TGTGCCAGCAGCAAAGAACAGGGATGGGGCACAGATACGCAGTATTTT; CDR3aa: CASSKEQGWGTDTQYF
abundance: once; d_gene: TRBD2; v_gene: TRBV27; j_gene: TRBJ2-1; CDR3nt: TGTGCCAGCAGTCCCGGTGGGGGGGTGAAGTTCTTC; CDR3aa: CASSPGGGVKFF
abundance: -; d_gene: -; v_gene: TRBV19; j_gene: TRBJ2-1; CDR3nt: TGTGCCAGTAGCGTAAAGCGTACCTACAATGAGCAGTTCTTC; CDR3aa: CASSVKRTYNEQFF
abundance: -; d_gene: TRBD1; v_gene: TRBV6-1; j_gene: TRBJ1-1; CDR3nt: TGTGCCAGCAGCCTAACCAGGGGGCAAACTGAAGCTTTCTTT; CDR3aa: CASSLTRGQTEAFF
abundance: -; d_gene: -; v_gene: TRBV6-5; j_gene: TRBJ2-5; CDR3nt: TGTGCCAGCAGTTACTCGAACCGGGGTCCCCAGTACTTC; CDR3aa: CASSYSNRGPQYF
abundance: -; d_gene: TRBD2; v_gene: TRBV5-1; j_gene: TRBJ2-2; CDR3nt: TGCGCCAGCAGCCCCAAAGCGGGGGGTTGGAACGCCGGGGAGCTGTTTTTT; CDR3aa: CASSPKAGGWNAGELFF
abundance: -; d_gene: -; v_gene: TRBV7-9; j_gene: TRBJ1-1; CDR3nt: TGTGCCAGCAGCTTAGCGGTTTTGGCGGGTGAAGCTTTCTTT; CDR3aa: CASSLAVLAGEAFF
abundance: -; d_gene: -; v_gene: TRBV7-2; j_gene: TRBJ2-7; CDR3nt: TGTGCCAGCAGCCCCCCGGGAGTTTGGGACGAGCAGTACTTC; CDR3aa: CASSPPGVWDEQYF
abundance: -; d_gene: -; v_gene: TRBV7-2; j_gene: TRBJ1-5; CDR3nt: TGTGCCAGCAGCTTAGTCCAGGGTAGCAATCAGCCCCAGCATTTT; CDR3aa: CASSLVQGSNQPQHF
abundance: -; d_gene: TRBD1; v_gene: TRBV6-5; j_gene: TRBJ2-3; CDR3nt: TGTGCCAGCAGACCGGGACAGCTGGCCACAGATACGCAGTATTTT; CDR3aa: CASRPGQLATDTQYF
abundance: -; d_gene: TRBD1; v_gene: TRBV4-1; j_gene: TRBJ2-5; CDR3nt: TGCGCCAGCAGCCCGGACAGGGAGTACCAAGAGACCCAGTACTTC; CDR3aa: CASSPDREYQETQYF
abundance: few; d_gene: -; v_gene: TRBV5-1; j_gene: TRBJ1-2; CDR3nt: TGCGCCAGCAGCTTGAGGGGCAACTATGGCTACACCTTC; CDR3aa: CASSLRGNYGYTF
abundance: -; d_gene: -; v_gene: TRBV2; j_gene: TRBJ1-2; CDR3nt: TGTGCCAGCATCGACAGGCCTAACTATGGCTACACCTTC; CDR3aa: CASIDRPNYGYTF
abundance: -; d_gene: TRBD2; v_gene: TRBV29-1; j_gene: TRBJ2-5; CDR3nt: TGCAGTGGGGGGGTGGAGACCCAGTACTTC; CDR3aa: CSGGVETQYF
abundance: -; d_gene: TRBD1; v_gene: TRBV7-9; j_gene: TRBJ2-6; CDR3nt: TGTGCCAGCAGCTTAGCCCTGGGACAGGGTAGGAGTGGGGCCAACGTCCTGACTTTC; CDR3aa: CASSLALGQGRSGANVLTF
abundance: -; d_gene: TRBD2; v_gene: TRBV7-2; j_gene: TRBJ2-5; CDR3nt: TGTGCCAGCAGCTTAGGAGCGGGGCGGATAGGAGAGACCCAGTACTTC; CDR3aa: CASSLGAGRIGETQYF
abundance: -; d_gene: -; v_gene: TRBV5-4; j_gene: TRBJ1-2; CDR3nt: TGTGCCAGCAGCGCGGGACGGGAGTTCTATGGCTACACCTTC; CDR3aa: CASSAGREFYGYTF
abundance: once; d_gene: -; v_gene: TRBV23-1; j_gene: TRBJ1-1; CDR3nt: TGCGCCAGCAGTCAATCGCGGAGACGGGGGACTGAAGCTTTCTTT; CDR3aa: CASSQSRRRGTEAFF
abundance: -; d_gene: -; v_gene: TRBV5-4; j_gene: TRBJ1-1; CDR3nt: TGTGCCAGCAGCTTGGATGCAGGGAACACTGAAGCTTTCTTT; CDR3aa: CASSLDAGNTEAFF
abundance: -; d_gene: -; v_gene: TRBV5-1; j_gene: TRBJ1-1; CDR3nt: TGCGCCAGCAGGCCGAACCAGGGGCTCACTGAAGCTTTCTTT; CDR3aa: CASRPNQGLTEAFF
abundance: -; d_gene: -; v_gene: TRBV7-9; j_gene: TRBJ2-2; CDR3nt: TGTGCCAGCAGCTTAGGGGCCGCAAACACCGGGGAGCTGTTTTTT; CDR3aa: CASSLGAANTGELFF
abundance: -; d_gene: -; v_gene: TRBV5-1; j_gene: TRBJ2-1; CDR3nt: TGCGCCAGCAGCTTAGGTACTAGCAATGAGCAGTTCTTC; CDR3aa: CASSLGTSNEQFF
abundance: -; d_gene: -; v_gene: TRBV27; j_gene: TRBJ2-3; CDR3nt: TGTGCCAGCAGTTTGACTAGCACAGATACGCAGTATTTT; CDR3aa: CASSLTSTDTQYF
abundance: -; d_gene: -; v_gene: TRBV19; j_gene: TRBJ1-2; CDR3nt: TGTGCCAGTAGTATTATTCGTGAGGGAGTGGCCGGGTCACAAATTGCTGGCTACACCTTC; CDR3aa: CASSIIREGVAGSQIAGYTF
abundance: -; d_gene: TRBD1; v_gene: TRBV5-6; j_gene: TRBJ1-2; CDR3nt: TGTGCCAGCAGCTTGGCCCCGGACAGGGAGTATGGCTACACCTTC; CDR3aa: CASSLAPDREYGYTF
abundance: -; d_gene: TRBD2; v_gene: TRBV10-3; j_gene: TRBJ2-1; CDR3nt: TGTGCCATCAGGGCAGGACTAGCGGGCAATGAGCAGTTCTTC; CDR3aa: CAIRAGLAGNEQFF
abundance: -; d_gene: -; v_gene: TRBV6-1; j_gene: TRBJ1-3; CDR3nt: TGTGCCAGCAGTGGAGTTCCCTACTCTGGAAACACCATATATTTT; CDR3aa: CASSGVPYSGNTIYF
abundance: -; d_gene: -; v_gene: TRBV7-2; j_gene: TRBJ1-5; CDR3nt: TGTGCCAGCAGCCCAAGAGGGGGGGCGGAGCACAATCAGCCCCAGCATTTT; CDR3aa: CASSPRGGAEHNQPQHF
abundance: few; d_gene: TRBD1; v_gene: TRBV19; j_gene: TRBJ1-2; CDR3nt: TGTGCCAGTAGTACCGGGACAGGGTACTATGGCTACACCTTC; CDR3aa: CASSTGTGYYGYTF
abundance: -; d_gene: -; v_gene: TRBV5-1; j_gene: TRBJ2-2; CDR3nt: TGCGCCAGCAGCTTGGTTGTGGCGGACACCGGGGAGCTGTTTTTT; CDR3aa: CASSLVVADTGELFF
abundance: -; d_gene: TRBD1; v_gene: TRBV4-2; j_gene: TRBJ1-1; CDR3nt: TGTGCCAGCAGCCGGAATCAGGGGGCAAACACTGAAGCTTTCTTT; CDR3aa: CASSRNQGANTEAFF
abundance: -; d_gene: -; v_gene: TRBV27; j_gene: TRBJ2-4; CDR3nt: TGTGCCAGCAGTTCCGGACAAGTCGTAGCCAAAAACATTCAGTACTTC; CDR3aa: CASSSGQVVAKNIQYF
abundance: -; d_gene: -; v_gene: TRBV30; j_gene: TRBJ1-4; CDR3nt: TGTGCCTGGAGTGGTCTATCAGGGTTAGAGAATGAAAAACTGTTTTTT; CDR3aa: CAWSGLSGLENEKLFF
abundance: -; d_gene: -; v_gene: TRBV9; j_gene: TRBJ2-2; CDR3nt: TGTGCCAGCAGCGTAGCTCTATCGAGGGCCGAAGGGGAGCTGTTTTTT; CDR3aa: CASSVALSRAEGELFF
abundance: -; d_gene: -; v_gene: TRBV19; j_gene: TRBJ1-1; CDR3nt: TGTGCCAGTAGTCACCAGACCCTCCAGGACACTGAAGCTTTCTTT; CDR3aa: CASSHQTLQDTEAFF
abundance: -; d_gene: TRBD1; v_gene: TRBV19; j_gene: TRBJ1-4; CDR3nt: TGTGCCTCGACAGGGGCCGGTCGGAATGAAAAACTGTTTTTT; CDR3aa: CASTGAGRNEKLFF